This T cell receptor (beta chain) appears in the sequencing data of a study of blood T cell repertoires in COVID-19. Overall study: In each case, the material was cDNA or gDNA derived from T cells, B-cell-depleted T cells, or PBMCs.

The method was immunoSEQ multiplex PCR; TCRdb's version includes in-frame clones alone and lacks a portion of them. The table has 350,000 to 450,000 clones, around 85% seen once. The V end was cut by 2 bases, the J end by 0 bases, with 16 bases between. In germline, CDR1 is LNHDA, CDR2 SQIVND (reference sequence). This CDR3 is built from 17 residues. Input material: peripheral blood. The chain is built from TRBV19 and TRBJ1-1; D not resolved. This clonotype was sampled from a woman aged 18-30 years with acute or convalescent COVID-19. CDR3 sequence reads: CASSISSAGALNTEAFF. The CDR3, as DNA: TGTGCCAGTAGTATAAGTTCGGCAGGTGCCTTGAACACTGAAGCTTTCTTT.